This entry is about one TCR beta chain. Antigen specificity is unknown. These data are taken from a study of T cells in localized non-small cell lung cancer. Study outcomes and limitations: Adjacent uninvolved lung tissue had the highest T cell clonality, exceeding tumor. Within adjacent lung there appeared a median approximately 62 of the top 100 tumor clones. Sequencing, confined to only one tumor region, leaves heterogeneity possible.

Some clones are missing from TCRdb's copy, which holds only in-frame ones; the method was immunoSEQ multiplex PCR. The data contain some 25,000 clones, roughly 80% of them singletons. Trimming left V 0 bases short and J 0 bases short, with 18 bases between. Germline-derived CDR1 and CDR2 are GTSNPN and SVGIG (reference sequence). The CDR3 is 18 amino acids. The sample in question was peripheral blood, obtained before any cancer treatment. V usage is TRBV30 and J usage is TRBJ1-5; no clear D gene. The TCR was taken from a man aged 40-75 years with stage III squamous cell lung carcinoma. CDR3 bases: TGTGCCTGGAGTGTACCTGTGGACGGTTTTTTTAGCAATCAGCCCCAGCATTTT. Translating gives CAWSVPVDGFFSNQPQHF.